Shown below are 21 T cell receptor beta chains from a single sample sequenced in a study of blood T cell repertoires in COVID-19. Clones were read by immunoSEQ multiplex PCR, and TCRdb kept only the in-frame ones, dropping some. Of approximately 300,000 clones listed, roughly 91% are singletons. Sequences were obtained from peripheral blood. Receptors originate from a woman between 25 and 40 years old with COVID-19, enrolled during active disease.

The CDR3 DNA reads TGTGCCAGCTCACCAGCGACACCCAACTCTGGAAACACCATATATTTT. Protein: CASSPATPNSGNTIYF. The genes are TRBV18 and TRBJ1-3; no definite D call. The CDR3 loop spans 16 amino acids. The germline V and J ends were trimmed by 2 bases and 0 bases, with 11 bases remaining between them. CDR1 and CDR2 (germline): KGHSH, LQKENI.

This clone appeared once. The J gene is TRBJ2-1, the V gene TRBV6-2 or TRBV6-3, with 11 positions matching TRBD2. The CDR3 length is 18 residues. Germline CDR1 MNHEY, CDR2 SVGEGT. V shed 6 bases and J 0 bases; nucleotides not matched to a gene: 10. The CDR3 DNA is TGTGCCAGCAGCCCCGGGGCTAGCGGGGGGAGCTCCTACAATGAGCAGTTCTTC. It codes for CASSPGASGGSSYNEQFF.

The gene calls are TRBV5-8 and TRBJ1-5; D call uncertain. Trimming cost V 2 bases and J 0 bases, with 9 bases left between them. The CDR3 consists of 15 residues. Germline V gives CDR1 SGHTS, CDR2 YDEGEE. CDR3 nucleotides: TGTGCCAGCAGCTTCGGTAGATATAGCAATCAGCCCCAGCATTTT. It yields the protein CASSFGRYSNQPQHF.

This chain uses TRBV28 with TRBJ1-4; D call uncertain. This CDR3 region has 14 residues. V gave up 3 bases and J gave up 7 bases, with 12 bases separating them. Germline CDR1 reads MDHEN; CDR2 reads SYDVKM. CDR3 amino acids: CASSFGGSGEKLFF. CDR3 coding DNA: TGTGCCAGCAGTTTTGGCGGGAGCGGTGAAAAACTGTTTTTT. The whole variable domain, remainder taken from reference TRBV28 and TRBJ1-4, is DVKVTQSSRYLVKRTGEKVFLECVQDMDHENMFWYRQDPGLGLRLIYFSYDVKMKEKGDIPEGYSVSREKKERFSLILESASTNQTSMYLCASSFGGSGEKLFFGSGTQLSVL.

This clone has a single count. The chain uses TRBV15 and TRBJ2-2; D may be TRBD1 (6 bases). V shed 4 bases and J shed 2 bases, with 11 bases lying between them. The CDR3 loop spans 15 amino acids. CDR1 LNHNV and CDR2 YYDKDF come from the germline V gene (reference sequence). Here the CDR3 reads CATSTDRTNTGELFF. The DNA of the CDR3 is TGTGCCACCAGCACCGACAGGACCAACACCGGGGAGCTGTTTTTT.

The chain recombines TRBV5-6 with TRBJ2-2; D might be TRBD2 (5 bases). CDR1 is SGHDT, CDR2 YYEEEE, per germline. Trimming pared 2 bases from V and 4 bases from J, leaving 6 bases between. CDR3 length equals 13 residues. The CDR3 DNA follows: TGTGCCAGCAGCTTTGAGGGCACCGGGGAGCTGTTTTTT. Amino acids: CASSFEGTGELFF.

The rearrangement links TRBV21-1 to TRBJ2-2; no DNA check was done on the table's D call, TRBD2. TRBV21-1 is a recognized pseudogene. The CDR3 runs to 18 residues. In nucleotides, the CDR3 is TGTGCCAGCAGCAAAGCCGCAACACCCGGAGGGCTCACCGGGGAGCTGTTTTTT. As protein: CASSKAATPGGLTGELFF.

The chain couples TRBV19 to TRBJ2-3; a possible D gene is TRBD1 (6 bases). Trimming took 3 bases from V and 4 from J, leaving 11 bases between them. The CDR3 runs to 14 residues. CDR1 and CDR2 (germline): LNHDA, SQIVND (reference sequence). CDR3 bases: TGTGCCAGTAGTATTCAGGGGCGCGCAGATACGCAGTATTTT. It specifies CASSIQGRADTQYF.

This clone was counted a few times. The V and J genes are TRBV23-1 and TRBJ1-6; possible D gene TRBD1, 6 bases. TRBV23-1 is designated an ORF whose function remains uncertain. This CDR3 contains 16 residues. V lost 3 bases to trimming and J lost 8 bases, with 17 bases between them. The CDR3 coding sequence is TGCGCCAGCAGTCACCGTCTTACAGGGTTGGATTCACCCCTCCACTTT. It specifies CASSHRLTGLDSPLHF.

CDR3 loop: CASSSGDFPDTEAFF. The CDR3 nucleotides read TGTGCCAGCAGCTCCGGGGATTTCCCGGACACTGAAGCTTTCTTT. The chain couples TRBV7-9 to TRBJ1-1; no definite D call. Germline V gene sequence: CDR1 SEHNR, CDR2 FQNEAQ (reference sequence). This CDR3 region has 15 residues. V was shortened by 4 bases and J by 3 bases, with 15 bases between the two germline ends.

The gene calls are TRBV6-5 and TRBJ2-5, with 8 bases that match TRBD1. This CDR3 spans 15 amino acids. The germline gives CDR1 MNHEY, CDR2 SVGAGI. With 7 bases clipped from V and 4 bases from J, the junction kept 11 bases outside the gene matches. This CDR3 reads CASNSRGRGRETQYF. In nucleotides, the CDR3 is TGTGCCAGCAATTCACGGGGCAGGGGGCGAGAGACCCAGTACTTC.

This chain joins TRBV30 and TRBJ1-2; D remains ambiguous. The CDR3 extends over 10 amino acids. Trimming removed 5 bases from V and 1 base from J, with 2 bases in between. Germline values: CDR1 GTSNPN, CDR2 SVGIG (reference sequence). This CDR3 reads CAWHNYGYTF. The CDR3 DNA reads as TGTGCCTGGCATAACTATGGCTACACCTTC. The variable domain in full, with the rest retrieved from reference TRBV30 and TRBJ1-2, is SQTIHQWPATLVQPVGSPLSLECTVEGTSNPNLYWYRQAAGRGLQLLFYSVGIGQISSEVPQNLSASRPQDRQFILSSKKLLLSDSGFYLCAWHNYGYTFGSGTRLTVV.

The chain has TRBV2 and TRBJ1-5; 8 nucleotides agree with TRBD1. This CDR3 is 15 amino acids long. Germline-derived CDR1 and CDR2 are SNHLY and FYNNEI. Unmatched junction bases numbered 8, after V lost 5 bases and J lost 5 bases. CDR3 in DNA: TGTGCCAGCAGTAAAAACAGGGGGTTGGATCAGCCCCAGCATTTT. It specifies CASSKNRGLDQPQHF.

This clone was detected only once. J is TRBJ1-4 and V is TRBV4-2; D is possibly TRBD1 (5 bases). The germline CDR1 and CDR2 sequences are LGHNA and YNFKEQ. There are 15 residues in the CDR3. V was shortened by 0 bases and J by 9 bases, with 14 bases between the two germline ends. CDR3 in DNA: TGTGCCAGCAGCCAAGAAAGGACATGGCGGCAAAAACTGTTTTTT. It codes for CASSQERTWRQKLFF.

This clone was seen more than once but under ten times. V usage is TRBV19 and J usage is TRBJ1-6, with TRBD1 identical over 7 bases. V was clipped by 0 bases and J by 9 bases; unmatched bases: 5. The CDR3 is 15 residues long. Germline lookup yields CDR1 LNHDA and CDR2 SQIVND (reference sequence). The CDR3 is CASSIDRDRGSPLHF. The CDR3, as DNA: TGTGCCAGTAGTATAGATCGGGACAGAGGTTCACCCCTCCACTTT.

In regard to this clone: A junction end diverges from the germline sequence, so it may reflect a read error. The chain has TRBV3-1 (or the pseudogene TRBV3-2) and TRBJ1-2; D gene uncertain. The CDR3 spans 11 residues. CDR1 and CDR2 from the germline V gene are LGHDT and YNNKEL (reference sequence). CDR3 sequence: CASSQASRTSF. As DNA, the CDR3 is TGTGCCAGCAGCCAAGCATCTAGGACTTCCTTC.

The chain combines TRBV28 with TRBJ1-6; D uncertain. V was pared by 6 bases and J by 8 bases, with 11 bases between. Germline V gene data show CDR1 as MDHEN and CDR2 as SYDVKM. The CDR3 contains 13 residues. The CDR3 sequence: CASSQDGDSPLHF. The CDR3 region has the DNA TGTGCCAGCAGCCAAGACGGGGATTCACCCCTCCACTTT.

This clone was detected only once. The chain links TRBV9 to TRBJ2-1, with 8 bases aligning to TRBD2. The CDR3 length is 13 residues. Trimming removed 5 bases from V and 8 bases from J; junction bases left unmatched: 6. CDR1 and CDR2 from the germline V gene are SGDLS and YYNGEE. The CDR3: CASRRTSSDEQFF. CDR3 nucleotide sequence: TGTGCCAGCAGAAGGACTAGCAGCGATGAGCAGTTCTTC.

The count of this clone is one. The rearrangement links TRBV5-5 to TRBJ1-6, with a possible D match to TRBD1 (5 bases). The CDR3 has 14 amino acids. Germline CDR1 is SGHKS and CDR2 is YYEKEE (reference sequence). The V end lost 0 bases, the J end lost 7 bases, and 8 bases lay between the germline ends. The CDR3 protein is CASSLDRRNSPLHF. The CDR3 coding sequence is TGTGCCAGCAGCTTGGACAGGAGAAATTCACCCCTCCACTTT.

The CDR3: CASSKGRLASSPLHF. Written as DNA, the CDR3 is TGTGCCAGCAGCAAAGGGAGGCTGGCCTCTTCACCCCTCCACTTT. The genes are TRBV21-1 and TRBJ1-6. TRBV21-1 is marked as a pseudogene. The CDR3 sequence is 15 residues long.

This chain joins TRBV19 and TRBJ1-1; D is undetermined. Germline V lookup: CDR1 LNHDA, CDR2 SQIVND (reference sequence). Trimming shortened V by 4 bases and J by 2 bases, and 5 bases separated the two germline ends. The CDR3 consists of 12 residues. CDR3 region: CASSTVNTEAFF. CDR3 nucleotide sequence: TGTGCCAGTAGTACCGTAAACACTGAAGCTTTCTTT.